The rows below give T cell receptor beta chains drawn from one sample of a study of blood T cell repertoires in COVID-19. Produced via immunoSEQ multiplex PCR; TCRdb's table is partial and in-frame only. This sample carries some 110,000 clones, about 64% of them seen once, and the ten largest clones take approximately 0.9%. Sequenced: peripheral blood. These receptors originate from a human donor with acute or convalescent COVID-19. The donor label of this sample is uncertain. The CDR3 runs from the conserved cysteine through the conserved F or W. The order of the fields is clone size, D gene, J gene, V gene, CDR3 protein, CDR3 DNA. D genes are given only for firm matches. Clone size is shown for a subset of rows, as once, few, many or a class of expanded clone.

-	-	TRBJ2-2	TRBV6-6	CASIRQGQTGELFF	TGTGCCAGCATAAGGCAGGGGCAGACCGGGGAGCTGTTTTTT
-	TRBD1	TRBJ1-1	TRBV5-1	CASSLWTGDTEAFF	TGCGCCAGCAGCTTATGGACAGGGGACACTGAAGCTTTCTTT
-	-	TRBJ2-5	TRBV9	CASSVRDSRGETQYF	TGTGCCAGCAGCGTCCGGGACTCTAGAGGAGAGACCCAGTACTTC
-	TRBD1	TRBJ2-5	TRBV19	CASSTTPGQGPEETQYF	TGTGCCAGTAGTACCACCCCGGGACAGGGTCCGGAGGAGACCCAGTACTTC
many	-	TRBJ1-5	TRBV5-1	CASSLNGGNQPQHF	TGCGCCAGCAGCTTGAACGGGGGGAATCAGCCCCAGCATTTT
once	-	TRBJ1-4	TRBV28	CASSLVGVATNEKLFF	TGTGCCAGCAGTTTGGTTGGAGTTGCAACTAATGAAAAACTGTTTTTT
-	-	TRBJ1-4	TRBV7-8	CASSLARQTNEKLFF	TGTGCCAGCAGCTTAGCGCGACAAACCAATGAAAAACTGTTTTTT
-	TRBD1	TRBJ2-7	TRBV29-1	CSVAKSGTGSYEQYF	TGCAGCGTTGCTAAATCCGGGACAGGGAGTTACGAGCAGTACTTC
-	TRBD1	TRBJ1-2	TRBV18	CASSSTGVNYGYTF	TGTGCCAGCTCGTCAACAGGGGTTAACTATGGCTACACCTTC
-	-	TRBJ1-2	TRBV6-5	CASRDQGGANYGYTF	TGTGCCAGCAGAGATCAAGGGGGAGCTAACTATGGCTACACCTTC
few	TRBD1	TRBJ1-2	TRBV7-3	CASSQGQNYGYTF	TGTGCCAGCAGCCAGGGACAGAACTATGGCTACACCTTC
-	TRBD2	TRBJ2-5	TRBV18	CASSPLSGRGETQYF	TGTGCCAGCTCACCCTTATCCGGGAGGGGAGAGACCCAGTACTTC
-	-	TRBJ1-1	TRBV6-5	CASSPRAANTEAFF	TGTGCCAGCAGTCCGCGGGCCGCGAACACTGAAGCTTTCTTT
-	-	TRBJ1-1	TRBV11-2	CASSLGAGGQNTEAFF	TGTGCCAGCAGCCTCGGAGCGGGGGGGCAGAACACTGAAGCTTTCTTT
once	-	TRBJ1-1	TRBV12-3/TRBV12-4	CASSSNTEAFF	TGTGCCAGCAGCTCGAACACTGAAGCTTTCTTT
once	-	TRBJ1-3	TRBV9	CASSVGGYGNTIYF	TGTGCCAGCAGCGTCGGAGGGTACGGAAACACCATATATTTT
-	TRBD1	TRBJ2-1	TRBV5-1	CASGGTGNNEQFF	TGCGCCAGCGGCGGGACAGGGAACAATGAGCAGTTCTTC
-	TRBD2	TRBJ2-5	TRBV4-1	CASSQARSSGAQETQYF	TGCGCCAGCAGCCAAGCCCGGTCTAGCGGGGCCCAAGAGACCCAGTACTTC
many	TRBD1	TRBJ1-6	TRBV7-6	CASSLGDSLNSPLHF	TGTGCCAGCAGCTTAGGGGACAGCCTCAATTCACCCCTCCACTTT
-	TRBD1	TRBJ2-6	TRBV4-2	CASSRQGTSSGANVLTF	TGTGCCAGCAGCCGACAGGGGACAAGCTCTGGGGCCAACGTCCTGACTTTC
-	-	TRBJ1-1	TRBV7-2	CASSLTYTGDTEAFF	TGTGCCAGCAGCTTAACCTACACAGGAGACACTGAAGCTTTCTTT
few	-	TRBJ2-2	TRBV5-1	CASRLQSNTGELFF	TGCGCCAGCAGATTACAGTCGAACACCGGGGAGCTGTTTTTT
-	-	TRBJ2-3	TRBV11-2	CASSFRGISTDTQYF	TGTGCCAGCAGCTTCAGGGGAATTAGCACAGATACGCAGTATTTT
-	TRBD1	TRBJ1-1	TRBV19	CASSIKLRDRVGAFF	TGTGCCAGTAGTATAAAATTGAGGGACAGGGTGGGAGCTTTCTTT
-	TRBD2	TRBJ2-3	TRBV11-3	CASSSGLAGATDTQYF	TGTGCCAGCAGCTCGGGACTAGCGGGGGCCACAGATACGCAGTATTTT
-	TRBD1	TRBJ2-5	TRBV6-1	CASSEADREETQYF	TGTGCCAGCAGTGAAGCAGACAGGGAAGAGACCCAGTACTTC
-	TRBD1	TRBJ2-5	TRBV11-2	CASSLARGLGETQYF	TGTGCCAGCAGCTTAGCAAGGGGGCTCGGAGAGACCCAGTACTTC
-	-	TRBJ2-3	TRBV2	CASSGGLGHTQYF	TGTGCCAGCAGTGGGGGTTTGGGGCATACGCAGTATTTT
-	TRBD1	TRBJ1-2	TRBV7-2	CASSGRLGQGYGYTF	TGTGCCAGCAGCGGGCGTTTGGGACAGGGCTATGGCTACACCTTC
once	-	TRBJ2-1	TRBV28	CASGEPWNEQFF	TGTGCCAGCGGAGAGCCTTGGAATGAGCAGTTCTTC
-	TRBD2	TRBJ2-1	TRBV6-2/TRBV6-3	CASSYRGLAGADEQFF	TGTGCCAGCAGTTACCGGGGACTAGCGGGGGCAGATGAGCAGTTCTTC
-	TRBD1	TRBJ2-7	TRBV19	CASSPTGASSYEQYF	TGTGCCAGTAGCCCAACAGGGGCTTCCTCCTACGAGCAGTACTTC
-	-	TRBJ1-5	TRBV18	CASGQNNQPQHF	TGTGCCAGCGGACAGAACAATCAGCCCCAGCATTTT
-	TRBD1	TRBJ1-2	TRBV28	CASSFPDRDWNYGYTF	TGTGCCAGCAGTTTCCCGGACAGGGATTGGAACTATGGCTACACCTTC
few	-	TRBJ1-1	TRBV10-3	CAIAGETGMAFF	TGTGCCATCGCGGGCGAAACAGGGATGGCTTTCTTT
-	-	TRBJ2-5	TRBV28	CASKVPLGTQYF	TGTGCCAGCAAAGTTCCCCTCGGGACCCAGTACTTC
once	TRBD1	TRBJ1-2	TRBV29-1	CSVADSGGGGYTF	TGCAGCGTTGCGGACTCAGGGGGCGGGGGCTACACCTTC
few	-	TRBJ1-3	TRBV9	CASSVGSVGNTIYF	TGTGCCAGCAGCGTAGGGTCGGTTGGAAACACCATATATTTT
few	TRBD1	TRBJ1-2	TRBV19	CASQGQGGGGNYGYTF	TGTGCCAGCCAAGGACAGGGGGGCGGAGGCAACTATGGCTACACCTTC
-	TRBD1	TRBJ1-1	TRBV2	CASTTGARKNTEAFF	TGTGCCAGCACAACAGGGGCGAGGAAGAACACTGAAGCTTTCTTT
-	TRBD1	TRBJ1-2	TRBV7-6	CASSLETGGKNGYTF	TGTGCCAGCAGCTTAGAGACAGGGGGAAAGAATGGCTACACCTTC
-	TRBD1	TRBJ1-2	TRBV6-5	CASSYGTGGSKGGYTF	TGTGCCAGCAGTTACGGGACAGGGGGATCCAAAGGTGGCTACACCTTC
-	-	TRBJ1-2	TRBV7-9	CASSLAGSSDYGYTF	TGTGCCAGCAGCTTAGCGGGCAGTTCGGACTATGGCTACACCTTC
-	-	TRBJ1-6	TRBV11-3	CASSLDTGSSYNSPLHF	TGTGCCAGCAGCTTAGATACAGGTAGCTCCTATAATTCACCCCTCCACTTT
-	-	TRBJ1-1	TRBV30	CAWNPPGASTEAFF	TGTGCCTGGAATCCCCCAGGGGCCAGCACTGAAGCTTTCTTT
-	-	TRBJ1-2	TRBV24-1	CATRGDSNYGYTF	TGTGCCACCAGAGGTGACAGTAACTATGGCTACACCTTC
many	-	TRBJ2-1	TRBV10-1	CASSEPGVNEQFF	TGCGCCAGCAGTGAGCCCGGGGTGAATGAGCAGTTCTTC
few	-	TRBJ1-5	TRBV5-1	CASSLDGRNNQPQHF	TGCGCCAGCAGCTTGGATGGCAGGAACAATCAGCCCCAGCATTTT
-	-	TRBJ1-5	TRBV5-6	CASSLFAGNNQPQHF	TGTGCCAGCAGCTTGTTTGCAGGGAACAATCAGCCCCAGCATTTT
-	-	TRBJ2-3	TRBV5-1	CASSLGPLSGRDTQYF	TGCGCCAGCAGCTTGGGGCCGCTGTCGGGGAGGGATACGCAGTATTTT
-	TRBD1	TRBJ2-3	TRBV27	CASSPRGTDTQYF	TGTGCCAGCAGCCCCAGGGGGACAGATACGCAGTATTTT
-	-	TRBJ1-2	TRBV5-1	CASSLQRSNTNYGYTF	TGCGCCAGCAGCTTGCAGCGGAGCAATACTAACTATGGCTACACCTTC
few	-	TRBJ1-5	TRBV6-6	CASSYSPGQRNQPQHF	TGTGCCAGCAGTTATTCTCCGGGTCAACGCAATCAGCCCCAGCATTTT
-	TRBD2	TRBJ2-5	TRBV5-1	CASSLATSGGRETQYF	TGCGCCAGCAGCTTGGCTACTAGCGGGGGAAGAGAGACCCAGTACTTC
-	-	TRBJ1-1	TRBV5-1	CASSQEGKGTEAFF	TGCGCCAGCAGCCAGGAGGGGAAGGGCACTGAAGCTTTCTTT
-	-	TRBJ2-1	TRBV3-1/TRBV3-2	CASSQDRRYGNEQFF	TGTGCCAGCAGCCAAGATCGCAGGTATGGAAATGAGCAGTTCTTC
-	-	TRBJ2-3	TRBV7-9	CASSVMDSFTDTQYF	TGTGCCAGCAGCGTGATGGACAGCTTCACAGATACGCAGTATTTT